This entry features one T cell receptor (beta chain) sequence. These data belong to a study of blood T cell repertoires in COVID-19. Trimming at V came to 1 base and at J to 5 bases, leaving 4 bases not matched to a gene. The CDR3 contains 13 residues. CDR1 SQVTM and CDR2 ANQGSEA come from the germline V gene. Profiled with immunoSEQ multiplex PCR; TCRdb holds only in-frame clones, not every one. The sample carries some 130,000 clones, about 80% recorded once. This TCR came from a man in his forties with active or convalescent COVID-19. The specimen was peripheral blood. The rearrangement uses TRBV29-1 and TRBJ2-7; 8 nucleotides agree with TRBD1. Written as DNA, the CDR3 is TGCAGCGTTGAAGCCCGGACAGGGCACGAGCAGTACTTC. Amino acids: CSVEARTGHEQYF.